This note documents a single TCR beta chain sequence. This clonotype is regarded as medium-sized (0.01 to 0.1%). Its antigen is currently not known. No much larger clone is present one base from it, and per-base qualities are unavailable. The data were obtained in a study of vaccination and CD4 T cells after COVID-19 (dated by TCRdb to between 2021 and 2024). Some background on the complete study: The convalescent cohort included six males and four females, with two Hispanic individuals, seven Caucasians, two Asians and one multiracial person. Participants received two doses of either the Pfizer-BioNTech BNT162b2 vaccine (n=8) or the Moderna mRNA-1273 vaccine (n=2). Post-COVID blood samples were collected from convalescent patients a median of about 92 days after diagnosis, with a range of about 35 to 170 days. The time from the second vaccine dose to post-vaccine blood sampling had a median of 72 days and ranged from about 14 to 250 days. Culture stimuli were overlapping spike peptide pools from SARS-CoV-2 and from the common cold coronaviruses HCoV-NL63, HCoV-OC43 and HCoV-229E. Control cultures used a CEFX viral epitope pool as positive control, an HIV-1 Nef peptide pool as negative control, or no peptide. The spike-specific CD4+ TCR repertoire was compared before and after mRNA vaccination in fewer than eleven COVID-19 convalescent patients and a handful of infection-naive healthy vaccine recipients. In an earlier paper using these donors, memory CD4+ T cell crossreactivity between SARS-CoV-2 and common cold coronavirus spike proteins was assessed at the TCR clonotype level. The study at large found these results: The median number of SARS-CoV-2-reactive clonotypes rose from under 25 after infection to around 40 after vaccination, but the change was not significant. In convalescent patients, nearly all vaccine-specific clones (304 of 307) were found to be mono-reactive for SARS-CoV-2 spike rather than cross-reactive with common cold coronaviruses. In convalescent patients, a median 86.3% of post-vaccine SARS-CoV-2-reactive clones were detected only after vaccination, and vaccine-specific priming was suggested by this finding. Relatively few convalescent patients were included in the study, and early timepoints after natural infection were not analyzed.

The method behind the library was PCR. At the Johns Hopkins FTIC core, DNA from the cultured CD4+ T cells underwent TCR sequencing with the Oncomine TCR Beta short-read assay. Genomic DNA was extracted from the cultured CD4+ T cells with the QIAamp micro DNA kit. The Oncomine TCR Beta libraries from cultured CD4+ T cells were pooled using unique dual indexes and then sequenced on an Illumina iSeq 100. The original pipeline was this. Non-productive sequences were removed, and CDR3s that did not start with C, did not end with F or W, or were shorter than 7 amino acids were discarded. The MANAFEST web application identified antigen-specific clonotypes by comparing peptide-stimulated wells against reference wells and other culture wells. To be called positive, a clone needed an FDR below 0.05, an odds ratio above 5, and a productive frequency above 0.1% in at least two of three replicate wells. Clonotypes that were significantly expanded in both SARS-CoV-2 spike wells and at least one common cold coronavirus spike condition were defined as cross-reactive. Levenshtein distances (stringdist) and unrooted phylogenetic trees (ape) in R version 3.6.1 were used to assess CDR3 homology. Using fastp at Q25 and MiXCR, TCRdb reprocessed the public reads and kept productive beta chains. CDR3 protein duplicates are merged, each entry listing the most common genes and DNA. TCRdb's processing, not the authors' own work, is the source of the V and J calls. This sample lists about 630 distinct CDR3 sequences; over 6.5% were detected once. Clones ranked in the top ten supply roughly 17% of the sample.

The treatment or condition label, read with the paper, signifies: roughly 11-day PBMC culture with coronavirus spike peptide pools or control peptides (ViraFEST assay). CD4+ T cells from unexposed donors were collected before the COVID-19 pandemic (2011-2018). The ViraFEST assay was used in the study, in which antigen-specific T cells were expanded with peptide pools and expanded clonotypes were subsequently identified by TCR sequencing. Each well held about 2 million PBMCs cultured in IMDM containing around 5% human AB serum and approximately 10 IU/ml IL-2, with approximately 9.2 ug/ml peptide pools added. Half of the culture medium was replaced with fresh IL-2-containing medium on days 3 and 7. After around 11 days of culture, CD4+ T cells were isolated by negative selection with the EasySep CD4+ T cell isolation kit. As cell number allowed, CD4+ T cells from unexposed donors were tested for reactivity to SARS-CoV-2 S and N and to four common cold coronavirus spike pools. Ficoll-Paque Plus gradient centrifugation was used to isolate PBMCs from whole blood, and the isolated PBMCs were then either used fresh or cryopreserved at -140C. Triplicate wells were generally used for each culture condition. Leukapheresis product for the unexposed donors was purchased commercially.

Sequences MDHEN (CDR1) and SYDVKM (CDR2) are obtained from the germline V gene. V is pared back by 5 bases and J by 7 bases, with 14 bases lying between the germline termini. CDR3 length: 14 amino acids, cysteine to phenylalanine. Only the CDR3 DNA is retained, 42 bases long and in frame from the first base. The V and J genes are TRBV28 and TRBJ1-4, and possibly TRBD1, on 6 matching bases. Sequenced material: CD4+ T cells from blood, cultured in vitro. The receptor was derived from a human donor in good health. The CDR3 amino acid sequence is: CASSAGTYTEKLFF. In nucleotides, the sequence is TGTGCCAGCAGTGCCGGGACATACACTGAAAAACTGTTTTTT. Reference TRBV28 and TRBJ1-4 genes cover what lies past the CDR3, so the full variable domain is DVKVTQSSRYLVKRTGEKVFLECVQDMDHENMFWYRQDPGLGLRLIYFSYDVKMKEKGDIPEGYSVSREKKERFSLILESASTNQTSMYLCASSAGTYTEKLFFGSGTQLSVL.